Each of the 21 T cell receptor beta chains below was sequenced from the same sample in a study of blood T cells in healthy people across ages. With a J-beta primer mix and a sample-barcoded 5' primer, a second PCR ran 7 to 11 cycles. TCRdb re-derived calls from the 5' RACE reads in MiXCR, one entry per CDR3 protein. Of around 1,000,000 distinct CDR3 sequences listed, less than 25% are singletons. This sample also belongs to another study, concerning T cells of mothers and their children.

Sequenced input: blood. Receptors were obtained from a girl aged 2-10 years in good health.

This clonotype appeared a few times. This chain joins TRBV10-3 and TRBJ2-5; 7 positions agree with TRBD2. Germline V gene lookup returns CDR1 ENHRY and CDR2 SYGVKD. The V segment lost 0 bases and the J segment 3 bases; nucleotides outside the gene matches: 4. The CDR3 is 15 amino acids. The CDR3 is CAISESWGTKETQYF. The DNA of the CDR3 is TGTGCCATCAGTGAGTCTTGGGGGACTAAAGAGACCCAGTACTTC.

A remark on this clonotype: At one of its ends the junction is not consistent with the germline gene, which may arise from a read error. J is TRBJ2-5 and V is TRBV4-3, with TRBD2 matching over 11 bases. Near its end, the DNA agrees better with TRBJ2-1, so the J call may be wrong. The germline V gene encodes CDR1 LGHNA and CDR2 YSLEER. The CDR3 loop spans 18 amino acids. DNA for the CDR3: TGCGCCAGCAGCCAAGATCTAGCGGGGGGCCCATCGCTAAATGGGCAGTTCTTC. Translating gives CASSQDLAGGPSLNGQFF.

Only a few counts were recorded for this clonotype. This chain uses TRBV11-2 with TRBJ2-7; D is tentatively TRBD1 or TRBD2 (6 bases each). Trimming removed 2 bases at V and 3 bases at J, with 17 bases between. Germline lookup yields CDR1 SGHAT and CDR2 FQNNGV. CDR3 size: 16 residues. In DNA, the CDR3 is TGTGCCAGCAGCTTAACTGTGCGGGACATGAACTACGAGCAGTACTTC. Protein product: CASSLTVRDMNYEQYF.

The sample holds a few counts of this clonotype. Since a much larger clone is just one base distant, this may be a read error. V usage is TRBV7-9 and J usage is TRBJ2-5, with TRBD1 matching over 7 bases. The J call is uncertain, as TRBJ2-7 better fits the DNA end. The germline CDR1 and CDR2 sequences are SEHNR and FQNEAQ (reference sequence). The CDR3 loop spans 13 amino acids. CDR3 bases: TGTGCCAGCAGCCCCCGGGACAGCAACGAGCAGTACTTC. Encoded protein: CASSPRDSNEQYF.

This clonotype was observed at least ten times. The chain links TRBV7-8 to TRBJ1-4, with 8 bases aligning to TRBD1. This CDR3 comprises 15 residues. Trimming took 6 bases from V and 7 from J; bases not matched to a gene: 10. From germline, CDR1 is SGHVS and CDR2 FQNEAQ. In DNA form, the CDR3 reads TGTGCCAGCAGACATGACAGGGGTCCGGGTGAAAAACTGTTTTTT. Translation gives CASRHDRGPGEKLFF.

The V gene is TRBV5-1, the J gene TRBJ2-7, with 7 bases matching TRBD2. This CDR3 has 15 residues. The trim removed 7 bases at V and 2 bases at J, leaving 12 bases unmatched. Germline V gene data show CDR1 as SGHRS and CDR2 as YFSETQ. This chain's CDR3 is CASAIAGTSTYEQYF. The CDR3 DNA reads as TGCGCCAGCGCGATAGCGGGCACATCTACCTACGAGCAGTACTTC.

This clonotype has a handful of counts. The chain combines TRBV2 with TRBJ1-2; 10 nucleotides agree with TRBD1. Germline V gives CDR1 SNHLY, CDR2 FYNNEI. The V segment lost 3 bases and the J segment 2 bases; nucleotides outside the gene matches: 18. The CDR3 totals 20 residues. The CDR3 here is CASSDLDGDRGRLPNYGYTF. The CDR3 DNA reads as TGTGCCAGCAGTGATTTAGACGGGGACAGGGGTCGCCTCCCCAACTATGGCTACACCTTC.

The gene calls are TRBV28 and TRBJ2-5; D uncertain. The CDR3 totals 14 residues. Trimming pared 5 bases from V and 5 bases from J, leaving 15 bases between. Looked up from germline, CDR1 is MDHEN and CDR2 is SYDVKM. In DNA form, the CDR3 reads TGTGCCAGCAGTCCGGGCCCCGTGGGGGAGACCCAGTACTTC. As protein: CASSPGPVGETQYF.

This clonotype showed up just a few times. The CDR3 here is CSVLYREGTEAFF. The CDR3 region has the DNA TGCAGCGTCTTATACAGGGAGGGCACTGAAGCTTTCTTT. The rearrangement joins TRBV29-1 to TRBJ1-1; a possible D gene is TRBD1 (6 bases). This CDR3 region has 13 residues. V was clipped by 6 bases and J by 4 bases, with 15 bases between them. Germline CDR1 is SQVTM and CDR2 is ANQGSEA.

There are a few counts of this clonotype. The chain carries TRBV11-2 and TRBJ1-2; D is ambiguous. The V end was cut by 0 bases, the J end by 4 bases, with 15 bases between. This CDR3 has 16 amino acids. Germline assignment: CDR1 SGHAT and CDR2 FQNNGV. CDR3 loop: CASSLDQVARFYGYTF. CDR3 sequence (DNA): TGTGCCAGCAGCTTAGATCAGGTGGCCCGGTTCTATGGCTACACCTTC.

CDR3 coding DNA: TGTGCCAGCAGCTTATGGGGGACAGGGGCGAACTATGGCTACACCTTC. Amino acid sequence: CASSLWGTGANYGYTF. J is TRBJ1-2 and V is TRBV11-2; 10 bases agree with TRBD1. Germline assignment: CDR1 SGHAT and CDR2 FQNNGV. CDR3 size: 16 residues. The V gene end was trimmed by 2 bases and the J gene end by 2 bases; junction bases not matched to a gene: 5.

There are a few counts of this clonotype. One end of the junction varies from germline; a read error may be responsible. The chain couples TRBV12-3 or TRBV12-4 to TRBJ2-5; weak D call: TRBD1 (6 bases). The J call may be incorrect, as the DNA end agrees better with TRBJ2-7. This CDR3 is 14 amino acids long. CDR3: CARSRQSQGYEQYF. CDR3 DNA: TGCGCCCGCAGTCGCCAAAGTCAGGGGTACGAGCAGTACTTC.

The V and J genes are TRBV14 and TRBJ2-1, with D unresolved. The germline V gene has CDR1 SGHDN and CDR2 FVKESK. The germline V and J ends were trimmed by 0 bases and 9 bases, with 9 bases remaining between them. The CDR3 length is 13 residues. The DNA of the CDR3 is TGTGCCAGCAGCCAAGACATGTGGGCTGAGCAGTTCTTC. The encoded protein is CASSQDMWAEQFF.

In its sample, this clonotype was seen a few times. The V and J genes are TRBV6-5 and TRBJ2-1; 8 bases are a match to TRBD1. V dropped 6 bases and J dropped 6; count of bases not matched to a gene: 4. This CDR3 comprises 13 residues. The germline gives CDR1 MNHEY, CDR2 SVGAGI. CDR3 DNA sequence: TGTGCCAGCAGCTACAGGGGGGTCAATGAGCAGTTCTTC. It yields the protein CASSYRGVNEQFF.

This clonotype was found a few times. The chain combines TRBV12-3 or TRBV12-4 with TRBJ2-4; D remains ambiguous. V lost 3 bases, J lost 7 bases, and 7 bases lay in between. This CDR3 has 12 amino acids. The CDR3 DNA is TGTGCCAGCAGTTTCCGTATGAACATTCAGTACTTC. It is translated as CASSFRMNIQYF.

The rearrangement uses TRBV12-3 or TRBV12-4 and TRBJ1-2; 8 bases fit TRBD1. This CDR3 spans 14 amino acids. The trim removed 4 bases at V and 8 bases at J, leaving 9 bases unmatched. The CDR3 nucleotides are TGTGCCAGCAGTTCGACAGGGGCGGGTAGGGGCTACACCTTC. Its translation is CASSSTGAGRGYTF.

The chain links TRBV5-1 to TRBJ2-5, with 8 bases matching TRBD2. With the DNA end fitting TRBJ2-1 better, the J assignment may be wrong. Germline CDR1 SGHRS, CDR2 YFSETQ. The CDR3 runs 17 residues. The CDR3 DNA reads TGCGCCAGCAGCTTGTCGAGGTTTACAGCGGGAGTCCATGAGCAGTTCTTC. This gives the protein CASSLSRFTAGVHEQFF.

Only a few counts were recorded for this clonotype. This rearrangement joins TRBV11-2 to TRBJ1-1; TRBD1 matches 7 bases. Germline-derived CDR1 and CDR2 are SGHAT and FQNNGV. The CDR3 loop spans 13 amino acids. V shed 4 bases and J 11 bases; nucleotides not matched to a gene: 10. The CDR3: CASSSRRQGLAFF. CDR3 DNA sequence: TGTGCCAGCAGCTCTAGGCGACAGGGACTGGCTTTCTTT.

DNA for the CDR3: TGTGCCAGCAGCCCAATGGCACTAGCGATAGAGACCCAGTACTTC. Protein: CASSPMALAIETQYF. This sequence joins TRBV12-3 or TRBV12-4 and TRBJ2-5; 7 bases line up with TRBD2. J was trimmed by 4 bases and V by 6 bases; bases with no gene match: 11. CDR3 size: 15 residues.

V usage is TRBV28 and J usage is TRBJ1-1; 7 bases fit TRBD1. V trimming: 5 bases; J trimming: 0 bases; junction bases outside the gene matches: 6. CDR1 MDHEN and CDR2 SYDVKM come from the germline V gene. The CDR3 spans 15 residues. The CDR3 protein is CASSVVGQLNTEAFF. The CDR3 DNA reads as TGTGCCAGCAGTGTCGTGGGACAGCTGAACACTGAAGCTTTCTTT.

This clonotype has more than one count but fewer than ten. The chain recombines TRBV2 with TRBJ2-7; 10 bases fit TRBD1. The DNA matches TRBJ2-1 better at its end, which makes the J call doubtful. Germline CDR1 is SNHLY and CDR2 is FYNNEI. The CDR3 extends over 14 amino acids. CDR3 residues: CADQRGQGTGEQFF. Written as DNA, the CDR3 is TGTGCCGACCAGCGGGGACAGGGGACCGGTGAGCAGTTCTTC.